The next 3 T cell receptor beta chains were all read from a single sample in a study of blood T cell repertoires in COVID-19. Only in-frame clones appear in the TCRdb table, and some are missing; sequencing was by immunoSEQ multiplex PCR. This table has around 110,000 clones, roughly four fifths appearing once. Sequencing input: peripheral blood. The receptors were gathered from a woman aged 70-85 years with acute or convalescent COVID-19.

The chain carries TRBV5-1 and TRBJ2-1, with TRBD1 as a possible D gene (6 bases). Deletions cut 0 bases from V and 4 bases from J, with 17 bases between. This CDR3 region has 17 residues. Germline values: CDR1 SGHRS, CDR2 YFSETQ. The CDR3 reads CASSLALDSKLYNEQFF. CDR3 coding DNA: TGCGCCAGCAGCTTGGCCCTGGACAGTAAGTTGTACAATGAGCAGTTCTTC.

V gene TRBV5-1 combines with J gene TRBJ1-2; TRBD1 matches at 7 bases. The CDR3 totals 13 residues. CDR1 and CDR2 from the germline V gene are SGHRS and YFSETQ. J gave up 6 bases and V 3 bases, and 5 bases lay outside the gene matches. The CDR3 DNA is TGCGCCAGCAGCTCGACAGGGTACGATGGCTACACCTTC. Its protein is CASSSTGYDGYTF.

This clone was counted only a few times. The CDR3 DNA is TGTGCCAGCAGCCGGGACAGGGGCAGGGATTCACCCCTCCACTTT. As protein: CASSRDRGRDSPLHF. The genes are TRBV5-4 and TRBJ1-6, with 10 bases identical to TRBD1. Germline CDR1 is SGHNT and CDR2 is YYREEE (reference sequence). The CDR3 has 15 amino acids. The junction had 6 bases not matched to a gene; V was cut back by 4 bases and J by 8 bases.